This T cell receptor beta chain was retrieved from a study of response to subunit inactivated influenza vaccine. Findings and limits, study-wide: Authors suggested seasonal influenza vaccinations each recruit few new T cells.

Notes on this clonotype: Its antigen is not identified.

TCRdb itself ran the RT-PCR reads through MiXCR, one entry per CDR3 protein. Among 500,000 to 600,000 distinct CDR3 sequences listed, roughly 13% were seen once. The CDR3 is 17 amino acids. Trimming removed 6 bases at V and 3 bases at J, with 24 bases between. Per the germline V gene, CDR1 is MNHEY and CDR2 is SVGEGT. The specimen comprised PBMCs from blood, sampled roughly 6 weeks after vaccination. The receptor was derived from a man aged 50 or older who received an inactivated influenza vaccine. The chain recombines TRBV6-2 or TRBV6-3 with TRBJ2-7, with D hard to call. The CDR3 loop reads CASSKSIGLSRGYEQYF. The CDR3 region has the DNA TGTGCCAGCAGCAAGAGTATTGGTCTTAGCCGAGGCTACGAGCAGTACTTC.